This T cell receptor (beta chain) was captured by sequencing in a study of cytomegalovirus exposure and HLA in healthy donors. The study's findings and limits: Within an earlier analysis, most TCR beta V segments proved productive either about 87% or about 30% of the time. The authors excluded some V segments, including TRBV6-2 and TRBV6-3, as indistinguishable. High specificity and sensitivity for cytomegalovirus status were reported for the classifier.

PCR involved 60 Vbeta and 13 Jbeta primers. The table came from immunoSEQ multiplex PCR; TCRdb's copy has only in-frame clones and leaves some out. This sample has some 180,000 clones; roughly 82% occur once, and the top ten carry more than 1.5%. Remarks on this clone: Its target is not known. This CDR3 is also generated by other DNA sequences in the sample.

V was cut by 2 bases and J by 4 bases, with 8 bases left in between. CDR1 is SGHNT and CDR2 is YENEEA in the germline V gene. This CDR3 is built from 13 residues. This TCR was recovered from a man aged 35-49 years in good health and CMV-seronegative. The source material was PBMCs. The V gene is TRBV11-3, the J gene TRBJ2-5; D is undetermined. DNA of the CDR3: TGTGCCAGCAGCTTATACGCCAGAGAGACCCAGTACTTC. Its protein is CASSLYARETQYF.